Each of the 23 T cell receptor beta chains below was sequenced from the same sample in a study of blood T cells in healthy people across ages. Using a J-beta primer mix together with a sample-barcoded 5' primer, a second PCR was run for about 6 to 11 cycles. TCRdb fed the 5' RACE reads into MiXCR, producing one record per CDR3 protein. The sample lists approximately 730,000 distinct CDR3 sequences, about 55% seen once, with roughly two fifths in the top ten. The sequencing sample was made of blood. Every receptor here comes from an elderly man in good health.

The rearrangement joins TRBV25-1 to TRBJ2-1; the D gene is possibly TRBD2 (5 bases). There are 15 residues in the CDR3. Germline V gene data show CDR1 as MGHDK and CDR2 as SYGVNS. V dropped 11 bases and J dropped 8 bases, with 25 bases sitting between them. As DNA, the CDR3 is TGTGCCTGTACCGGGCCCCTTGGGAGAAGGCATGAGCAGTTCTTC. As protein: CACTGPLGRRHEQFF.

This chain uses TRBV20-1 with TRBJ2-4, with D possibly being TRBD2 (5 bases). Matching the DNA end better, TRBJ2-5 makes the J call doubtful. The CDR3 contains 13 residues. CDR1 is DFQATT and CDR2 is SNEGSKA in the germline V gene (reference sequence). The CDR3 spells CSARDRGRETQYF. The CDR3 DNA is TGCAGTGCTAGAGATCGAGGGCGGGAGACCCAGTACTTC.

This clonotype was counted a few times. V and J are TRBV5-1 and TRBJ2-1; possibly TRBD2 for D (6 bases). In germline, CDR1 is SGHRS, CDR2 YFSETQ. V gave up 5 bases and J gave up 5 bases, with 17 bases separating them. The CDR3 consists of 15 residues. The CDR3 sequence is CASSLGGSVDNEQFF. DNA of the CDR3: TGCGCCAGCAGTCTGGGGGGTAGTGTCGACAATGAGCAGTTCTTC.

The chain combines TRBV19 with TRBJ2-3; 9 bases are shared with TRBD2. This CDR3 comprises 15 residues. The ends lost 5 bases at V and 14 bases at J; junction bases unmatched: 17. Germline lookup yields CDR1 LNHDA and CDR2 SQIVND (reference sequence). The chain's CDR3 is CASSPAGGTQGYAYF. For the CDR3, the DNA is TGTGCCAGTAGTCCCGCGGGGGGGACCCAGGGATACGCGTATTTT.

The chain couples TRBV12-3 or TRBV12-4 to TRBJ2-1, with D possibly being TRBD2 (6 bases). This CDR3 is 15 amino acids long. V was clipped by 7 bases and J by 0 bases, with 13 bases between them. CDR3 protein: CASITSTSSYNEQFF. CDR3 in DNA: TGTGCCAGCATCACCTCGACTAGCTCCTACAATGAGCAGTTCTTC.

The V and J genes are TRBV6-1 and TRBJ2-1; TRBD1 or TRBD2 may be the D gene (5 bases each). Germline CDR1 and CDR2: MNHNS and SASEGT. V was trimmed by 7 bases and J by 3 bases, leaving 19 bases between them. There are 16 residues in the CDR3. CDR3 bases: TGTGCCAGCAAGACCGGGGCGGTCCCCCTCTACAATGAGCAGTTCTTC. It translates to CASKTGAVPLYNEQFF.

The table lists this clonotype with a count of one. The chain has TRBV28 and TRBJ2-7; 8 nucleotides agree with TRBD1. The CDR3 has 17 residues. With V trimmed by 7 bases and J by 0 bases, 14 bases remained unmatched. CDR1 is MDHEN and CDR2 is SYDVKM in the germline V gene. The CDR3 DNA follows: TGTGCCAGCACAACGAGAGGACAGGGATTGAGCTCCTACGAGCAGTACTTC. Translating it yields CASTTRGQGLSSYEQYF. Combining the CDR3 with reference TRBV28 and TRBJ2-7 gives the whole variable domain DVKVTQSSRYLVKRTGEKVFLECVQDMDHENMFWYRQDPGLGLRLIYFSYDVKMKEKGDIPEGYSVSREKKERFSLILESASTNQTSMYLCASTTRGQGLSSYEQYFGPGTRLTVT.

This clonotype appeared a few times. The chain uses TRBV18 and TRBJ2-5, with 9 positions matching TRBD1. The CDR3 is 15 residues long. V dropped 3 bases and J dropped 4; count of bases not matched to a gene: 6. From germline, CDR1 is KGHSH and CDR2 LQKENI. This CDR3 is CASSPTGGFVETQYF. CDR3 DNA: TGTGCCAGCTCACCCACAGGGGGCTTCGTAGAGACCCAGTACTTC. Full variable domain (outside the CDR3, taken from reference TRBV18 and TRBJ2-5): NAGVMQNPRHLVRRRGQEARLRCSPMKGHSHVYWYRQLPEEGLKFMVYLQKENIIDESGMPKERFSAEFPKEGPSILRIQQVVRGDSAAYFCASSPTGGFVETQYFGPGTRLLVL.

This clonotype has just a few counts. The V and J genes are TRBV3-1 and TRBJ2-7; D is perhaps TRBD1 (8 bases). CDR3 length: 16 amino acids. V was pared by 3 bases and J by 2 bases, with 17 bases between. CDR1 and CDR2 (germline): LGHDT, YNNKEL (reference sequence). The CDR3 sequence: CASSHRSGTGTYEQYF. Here the CDR3 DNA reads TGTGCCAGCAGCCACCGAAGCGGGACAGGAACCTACGAGCAGTACTTC.

This clonotype was seen a handful of times. J is TRBJ2-3 and V is TRBV4-2; no clear D gene. V lost 0 bases, J lost 14 bases, and 12 bases lay in between. From germline, CDR1 is LGHNA and CDR2 YNFKEQ. The CDR3 consists of 12 residues. CDR3 in DNA: TGTGCCAGCAGCCAAGATCGGCGATATCTGTATTTT. It is translated as CASSQDRRYLYF.

On this clonotype itself: At one boundary the junction diverges from the germline segment, which might be a read error. V usage is TRBV7-2 and J usage is TRBJ2-1; D not resolved. This CDR3 has 13 residues. Germline CDR1 reads SGHTA; CDR2 reads FQGNSA. In DNA, the CDR3 is TGTGCCGGCAGCTTAGATCCCGTCGTGGAGCAGTTCTTC. Its protein product is CAGSLDPVVEQFF.

This chain connects TRBV7-3 to TRBJ1-2, with D unclear. V was cut by 5 bases and J by 7 bases, with 14 bases left in between. This CDR3 region has 13 residues. Germline CDR1 is SGHTA and CDR2 is FQGTGA. The chain's CDR3 is CASSERPGTGYTF. In DNA form, the CDR3 reads TGTGCCAGCAGCGAAAGGCCAGGAACTGGCTACACCTTC.

The rearrangement uses TRBV12-3 or TRBV12-4 and TRBJ1-2, with no clear D. The ends were cut back, 8 bases at V and 6 bases at J, with 10 bases in the middle. The CDR3 covers 11 residues. The CDR3 reads CASLPRNGYTF. For the CDR3, the DNA is TGTGCCAGCCTTCCCCGGAATGGCTACACCTTC.

This clonotype was recorded a few times. This chain links TRBV6-2 or TRBV6-3 with TRBJ2-7; 7 bases line up with TRBD2. The CDR3 is made up of 16 amino acids. The germline V gene encodes CDR1 MNHEY and CDR2 SVGEGT. The junction had 15 bases not matched to a gene; V was cut back by 10 bases and J by 0 bases. CDR3 in DNA: TGTGCCACGGGAGGTCCAATTGAACGGAGCTCCTACGAGCAGTACTTC. It yields the protein CATGGPIERSSYEQYF.

This chain connects TRBV19 to TRBJ2-6, with D unresolved. Per the germline V gene, CDR1 is LNHDA and CDR2 is SQIVND (reference sequence). The length of the CDR3 is 17 residues. Trimming pared 7 bases from V and 0 bases from J, leaving 16 bases between. The DNA for the CDR3 is TGTGCCAGTATGGGGTTAAAGGGCCGCTCTGGGGCCAACGTCCTGACTTTC. Translation: CASMGLKGRSGANVLTF.

The chain links TRBV5-1 to TRBJ1-1; TRBD1 is a possible D gene (5 bases). V lost 2 bases and J 4 bases, leaving 12 bases between the germline ends. CDR1 and CDR2 (germline): SGHRS, YFSETQ. The CDR3 consists of 14 residues. The CDR3 region is CASSFGGPSTEAFF. For the CDR3, the DNA is TGCGCCAGCAGCTTTGGGGGACCTAGCACTGAAGCTTTCTTT.

The chain recombines TRBV20-1 with TRBJ2-5, with 8 bases that match TRBD2. The last part of the DNA fits TRBJ2-1 better; the J call may be wrong. Germline CDR1 and CDR2: DFQATT and SNEGSKA (reference sequence). The CDR3 is 16 amino acids. CDR3 DNA sequence: TGCAGTGCTCGCCTCTCTAGCGGGCGGACCCAAGAGACCCAGTTCTTC. The encoded protein is CSARLSSGRTQETQFF.

V usage is TRBV24-1 and J usage is TRBJ2-7; TRBD2 matches 14 bases. J gave up 3 bases and V 3 bases, and 3 bases lay outside the gene matches. CDR1 and CDR2 from the germline V gene are KGHDR and SFDVKD. The CDR3 length is 16 residues. CDR3 coding DNA: TGTGCCACCAGTGATGGGGGACTAGCGGGGGTCTACGAGCAGTACTTC. This gives the protein CATSDGGLAGVYEQYF.

V usage is TRBV5-1 and J usage is TRBJ2-1; 10 nucleotides align to TRBD1. CDR1 and CDR2 from the germline V gene are SGHRS and YFSETQ. The CDR3 length is 15 residues. The junction had 9 bases not matched to a gene; V was cut back by 3 bases and J by 9 bases. The CDR3 DNA reads as TGCGCCAGCAGCTCAGATCGGGGACAGGGGCGTGAGCAGTTCTTC. Translation: CASSSDRGQGREQFF. The complete variable domain, with remaining parts taken from reference TRBV5-1 and TRBJ2-1, reads KAGVTQTPRYLIKTRGQQVTLSCSPISGHRSVSWYQQTPGQGLQFLFEYFSETQRNKGNFPGRFSGRQFSNSRSEMNVSTLELGDSALYLCASSSDRGQGREQFFGPGTRLTVL.

There are a few counts of this clonotype. The chain recombines TRBV6-6 with TRBJ2-7, with D unresolved. V lost 11 bases and J 0 bases, leaving 14 bases between the germline ends. Germline-derived CDR1 and CDR2 are MNHNY and SVGAGI (reference sequence). There are 13 residues in the CDR3. CDR3 residues: CAVQAVPSYEQYF. As DNA, the CDR3 is TGTGCCGTTCAGGCGGTTCCCTCCTACGAGCAGTACTTC.

This sequence joins TRBV5-1 and TRBJ2-1; 14 bases align to TRBD2. J gave up 8 bases and V 4 bases, and 5 bases lay outside the gene matches. The CDR3 is 15 residues long. The germline gives CDR1 SGHRS, CDR2 YFSETQ. The CDR3 nucleotides are TGCGCCAGCAGCCTGTTGGGACTAGCGGGAGATGAGCAGTTCTTC. This encodes CASSLLGLAGDEQFF.

This clonotype was seen only a few times. The V gene is TRBV9, the J gene TRBJ2-1, with 10 bases that match TRBD2. With 0 bases clipped from V and 10 bases from J, the junction kept 4 bases outside the gene matches. This CDR3 contains 14 residues. CDR1 and CDR2 (germline): SGDLS, YYNGEE. The CDR3 DNA is TGTGCCAGCAGCGTAGGACTAGCGGGTGGCGAGCAGTTCTTC. Amino acid sequence: CASSVGLAGGEQFF.

The chain employs TRBV7-2 and TRBJ2-7; D is possibly TRBD1 (6 bases). The CDR3 runs 14 residues. In germline, CDR1 is SGHTA, CDR2 FQGNSA. Deletions cut 4 bases from V and 2 bases from J, with 12 bases between. The CDR3 nucleotides are TGTGCCAGCAGCTGGCCGGGACAAGCCTACGAGCAGTACTTC. Translated: CASSWPGQAYEQYF.